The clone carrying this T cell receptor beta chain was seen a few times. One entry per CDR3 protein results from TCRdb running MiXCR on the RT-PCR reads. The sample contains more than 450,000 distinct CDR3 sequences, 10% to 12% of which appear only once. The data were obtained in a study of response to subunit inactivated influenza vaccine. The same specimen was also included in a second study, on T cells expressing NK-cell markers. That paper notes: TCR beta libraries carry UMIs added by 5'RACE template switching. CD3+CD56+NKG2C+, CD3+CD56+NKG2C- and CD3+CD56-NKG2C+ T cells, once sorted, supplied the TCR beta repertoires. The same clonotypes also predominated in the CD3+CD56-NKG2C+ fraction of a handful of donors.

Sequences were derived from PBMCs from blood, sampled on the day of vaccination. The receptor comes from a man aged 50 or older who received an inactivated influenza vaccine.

The CDR3 spells CSAWGPSSYEQYF. The CDR3 DNA reads TGCAGTGCCTGGGGTCCGAGCTCCTACGAGCAGTACTTC. V is TRBV20-1 and J is TRBJ2-7; the D is unclear. The CDR3 covers 13 residues. V lost 6 bases and J 0 bases, leaving 12 bases between the germline ends. Looked up from germline, CDR1 is DFQATT and CDR2 is SNEGSKA (reference sequence).